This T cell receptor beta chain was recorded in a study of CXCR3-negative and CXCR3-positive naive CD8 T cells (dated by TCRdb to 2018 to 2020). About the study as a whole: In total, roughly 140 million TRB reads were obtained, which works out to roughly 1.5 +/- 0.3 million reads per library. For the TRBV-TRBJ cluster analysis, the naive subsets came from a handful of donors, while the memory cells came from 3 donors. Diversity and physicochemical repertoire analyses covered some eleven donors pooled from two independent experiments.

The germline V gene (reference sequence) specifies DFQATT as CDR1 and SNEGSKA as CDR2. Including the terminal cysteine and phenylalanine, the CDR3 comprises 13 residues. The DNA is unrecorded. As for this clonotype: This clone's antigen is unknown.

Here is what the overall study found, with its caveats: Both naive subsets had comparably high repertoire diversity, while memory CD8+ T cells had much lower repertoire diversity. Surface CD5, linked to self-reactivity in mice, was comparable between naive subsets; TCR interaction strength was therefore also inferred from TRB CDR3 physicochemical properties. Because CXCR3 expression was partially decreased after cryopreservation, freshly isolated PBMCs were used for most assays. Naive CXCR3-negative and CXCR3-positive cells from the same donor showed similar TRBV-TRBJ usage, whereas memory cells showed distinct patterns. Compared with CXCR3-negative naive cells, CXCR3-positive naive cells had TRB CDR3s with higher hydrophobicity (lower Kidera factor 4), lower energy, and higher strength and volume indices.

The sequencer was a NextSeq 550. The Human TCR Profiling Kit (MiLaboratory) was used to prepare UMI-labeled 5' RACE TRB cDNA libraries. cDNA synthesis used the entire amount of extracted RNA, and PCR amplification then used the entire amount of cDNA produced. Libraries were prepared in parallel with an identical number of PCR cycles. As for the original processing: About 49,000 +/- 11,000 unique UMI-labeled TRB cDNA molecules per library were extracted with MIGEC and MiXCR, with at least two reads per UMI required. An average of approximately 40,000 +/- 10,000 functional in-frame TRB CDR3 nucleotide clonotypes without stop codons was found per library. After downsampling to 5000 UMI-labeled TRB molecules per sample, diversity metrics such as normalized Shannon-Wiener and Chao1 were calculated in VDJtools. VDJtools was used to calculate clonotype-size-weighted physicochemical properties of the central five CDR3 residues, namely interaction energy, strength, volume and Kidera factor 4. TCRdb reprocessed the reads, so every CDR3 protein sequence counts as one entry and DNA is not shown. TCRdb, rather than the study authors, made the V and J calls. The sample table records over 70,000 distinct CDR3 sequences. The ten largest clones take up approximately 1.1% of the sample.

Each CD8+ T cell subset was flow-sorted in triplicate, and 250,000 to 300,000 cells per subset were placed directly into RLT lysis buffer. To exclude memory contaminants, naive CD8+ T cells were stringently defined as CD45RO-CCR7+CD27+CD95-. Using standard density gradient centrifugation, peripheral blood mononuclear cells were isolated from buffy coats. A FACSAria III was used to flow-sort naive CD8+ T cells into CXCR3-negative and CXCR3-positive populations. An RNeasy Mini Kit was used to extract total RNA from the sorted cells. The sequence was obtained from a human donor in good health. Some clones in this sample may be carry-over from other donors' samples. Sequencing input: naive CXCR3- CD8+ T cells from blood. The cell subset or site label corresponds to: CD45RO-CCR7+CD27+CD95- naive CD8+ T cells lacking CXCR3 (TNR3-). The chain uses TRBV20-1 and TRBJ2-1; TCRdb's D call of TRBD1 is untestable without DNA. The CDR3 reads CSVRPRGYNEQFF.